The TCR beta chain under discussion was sequenced for a study of shared clonotypes between healthy human individuals. Libraries were prepared by immunoSEQ multiplex PCR; TCRdb keeps only in-frame clonotypes and omits some of them. In the table there are about a million clones, 65% to 80% of which are singletons. The receptor was isolated from a man in his late teens or twenties in good health. Material: memory CD4+ T cells sorted from blood. This sample's subset: CD45RA-negative fraction.

The CDR3 coding sequence is TGCGCCAGCAGTGGGGCGAGCACAGATACGCAGTATTTT. The encoded protein is CASSGASTDTQYF. The chain has TRBV5-1 and TRBJ2-3, with D tentatively TRBD1 (5 bases). The CDR3 is 13 amino acids. The V end was cut by 5 bases, the J end by 0 bases, with 7 bases between. Germline V lookup: CDR1 SGHRS, CDR2 YFSETQ.